This T cell receptor (beta chain) derives from a study of early T cells in non-severe SARS-CoV-2 infection (dated by TCRdb to about 2021). Broadly, across the study: TCR sequencing used bulk RNA from unsorted whole blood, so alpha and beta chains could not be paired.

A case-control design nested within a healthcare worker cohort in London, UK, was used, with weekly nasopharyngeal swab PCR tests and blood sampling performed. Healthcare workers were recruited during the week of the UK lockdown, between 23 and 31 March 2020, and followed weekly for up to about 16 weeks. To note about this clonotype: It lacks a known antigen. No clone much larger than this one lies a single base away; base qualities are absent.

The CDR3 sequence holds 13 residues, the cysteine and phenylalanine included. CDR3 DNA is the only sequence kept; it has 39 bases, read in frame from the first base. The germline V gene provides CDR1 SGHDN and CDR2 FVKESK. V lost 2 bases and J lost 4 bases; the stretch between them is 6 bases long. The method behind the library was 5' RACE. Sequencing was performed on a NextSeq 500. Unique molecular identifiers were attached to individual cDNA molecules in the TCR library protocol so that sequencing error and PCR bias could be corrected. Both TCR alpha and beta chains were sequenced, and tight co-correlation was observed between alpha and beta sequence abundances in each sample. The original pipeline was this. Decombinator V4 was used to perform V gene, J gene and CDR3 annotation of TCR sequences. TCRs were defined as expanded if a significant change between any two time points was detected under a Poisson model with p below 0.0001. Abundances of TCRs were expressed as counts per million after normalisation to the total number of TCRs sequenced in each sample. MAIT TCRs were defined by TRAV1-2 paired with TRAJ12, TRAJ20 or TRAJ33, and iNKT TCRs by TRAV10 paired with TRAJ18. VDJdb, accessed on 1 November 2021, was searched for TCRs annotated for CMV, EBV and SARS-CoV-2, and TCRs annotated for more than one antigen were excluded. Through fastp at Q25 and MiXCR, TCRdb rebuilt clones from the public reads, retaining in-frame beta chains. Rows merge per CDR3 protein into single entries with the most common DNA and genes. TCRdb's processing, not the study's, gives the V and J calls here. For this sample there are roughly 63,000 distinct CDR3 sequences; 13% appear just once. The ten largest clones add up to approximately 4.6% of the sample.

What the authors observed across the whole study: VDJdb matching was skewed toward anti-spike CD8 responses and likely underestimated virus-specific expansions, missing private and CD4 specificities.

The sequence came from an adult who was a healthcare worker with PCR-confirmed SARS-CoV-2 infection or an uninfected control (not recorded which). Recombination linked TRBV14 to TRBJ1-5; the D gene is unclear. The sample taken for sequencing was whole blood. CDR3 region: CASSQNGNQPQHF. At the DNA level, the sequence is TGTGCCAGCAGCCAAAATGGAAATCAGCCCCAGCATTTT.